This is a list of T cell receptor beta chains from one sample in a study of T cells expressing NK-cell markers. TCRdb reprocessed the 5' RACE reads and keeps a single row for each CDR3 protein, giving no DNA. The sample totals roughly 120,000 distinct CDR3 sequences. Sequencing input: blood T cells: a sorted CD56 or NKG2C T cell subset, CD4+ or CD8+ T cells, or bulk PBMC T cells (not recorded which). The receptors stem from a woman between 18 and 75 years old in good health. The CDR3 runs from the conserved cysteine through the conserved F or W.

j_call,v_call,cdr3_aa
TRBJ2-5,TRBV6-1,CASTRLAGAGETQYF
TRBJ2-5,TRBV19,CASSPRAALQETQYF
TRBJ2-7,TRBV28,CASSFVDSTYEQYF
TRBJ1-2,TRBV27,CASSLFPETNYGYTF
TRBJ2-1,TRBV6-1,CASMGTDSYNEQFF
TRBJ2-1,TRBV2,CASSRGSGTPLSLF
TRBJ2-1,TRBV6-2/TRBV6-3,CASSYSLAGGYNEQFF
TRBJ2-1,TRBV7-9,CASSYGLAGAVEQFF
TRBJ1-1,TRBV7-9,CASSWTVSTEAFF
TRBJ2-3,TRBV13,CASSLGVGMAADTQYF
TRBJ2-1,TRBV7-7,CASSFPGANEQFF
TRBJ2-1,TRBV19,CASSMWTGGNNEQFF
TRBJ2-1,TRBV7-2,CASSLGELNEQFF
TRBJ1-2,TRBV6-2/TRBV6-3,CASSYSAGYGYTF
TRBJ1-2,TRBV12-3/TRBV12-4,CASRTSGFGYTF
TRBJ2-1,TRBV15,CATSRDRGQNEQFF
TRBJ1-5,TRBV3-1,CASSQATGVQPQHF
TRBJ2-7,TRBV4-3,CASSQDDGSHYEQYF
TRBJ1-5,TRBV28,CASSFPTGSVSNQPQHF
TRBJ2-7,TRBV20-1,CSARSGRQAYEQYF
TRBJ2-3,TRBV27,CASSKEAPLTDTQYF
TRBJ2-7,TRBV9,CASSVAAGAVYEQYF
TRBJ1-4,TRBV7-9,CASSDGSTNEKLFF
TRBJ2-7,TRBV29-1,CSVEDGGGHEQYF
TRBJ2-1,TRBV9,CASSGLAGARVFHNEQFF
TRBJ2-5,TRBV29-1,CSVQGNWETQYF
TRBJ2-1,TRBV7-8,CATTSSNEQFF
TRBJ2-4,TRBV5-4,CASSLNHLVAGAGKNIQYF
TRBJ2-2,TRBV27,CASSLYAGELFF
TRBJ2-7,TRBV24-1,CATAGPGGPTPYEQYF
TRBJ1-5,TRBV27,CASRLSSPGGQPQHF
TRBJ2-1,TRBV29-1,CSALAGLNNEQFF
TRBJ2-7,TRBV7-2,CASSPNRGEGYEQYF
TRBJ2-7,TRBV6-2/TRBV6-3,CASTLRAGSSHEQYF